This entry lists 6 T cell receptor beta chains sequenced from one sample in a study of glioma-infiltrating T cells. TCR alpha and beta CDR3 regions were amplified from RNA using iRepertoire nested multiplex PCR. TCRdb reprocessed the multiplex PCR reads via MiXCR and lists one record per CDR3 protein. The sample records around 130,000 distinct CDR3 sequences, around 25% being singletons. Sequenced: glioma tissue, nonneoplastic brain tissue, or PBMCs (not recorded which). These receptor sequences come from a human donor with low-grade glioma or glioblastoma, undergoing nonglioma brain surgery, or in good health (not recorded which).

This sequence joins TRBV6-4 and TRBJ1-5; D is unresolved. This CDR3 has 13 residues. Germline V gene sequence: CDR1 MRHNA, CDR2 SNTAGT. The V and J ends lost 4 bases and 7 bases respectively, with 11 bases between them. DNA for the CDR3: TGTGCCAGCAGTGTAGGATCGGAACAGCCCCAGCATTTT. Its protein product is CASSVGSEQPQHF.

The rearrangement joins TRBV28 to TRBJ1-4; no definite D call. CDR1 and CDR2 from the germline V gene are MDHEN and SYDVKM. V lost 4 bases and J lost 3, with 15 bases in between. There are 16 residues in the CDR3. Written as DNA, the CDR3 is TGTGCCAGCAGTTCCTCCGCCCGGGTAGCTAATGAAAAACTGTTTTTT. Translating it yields CASSSSARVANEKLFF.

The V and J genes are TRBV19 and TRBJ2-1; the D gene is possibly TRBD2 (6 bases). CDR3 length equals 16 residues. Trimming took off 1 base at V and 8 bases at J, with 18 bases between the two ends. The germline V gene encodes CDR1 LNHDA and CDR2 SQIVND (reference sequence). The CDR3 loop is CASSIAKGIAVDEQFF. CDR3 bases: TGTGCCAGTAGTATAGCTAAGGGAATAGCGGTTGATGAGCAGTTCTTC.

The table lists this clonotype with many counts. The chain has TRBV3-1 and TRBJ2-3; TRBD2 matches at 13 bases. The CDR3 has 18 amino acids. Germline-derived CDR1 and CDR2 are LGHDT and YNNKEL (reference sequence). J was trimmed by 2 bases and V by 1 base; bases with no gene match: 6. CDR3 DNA: TGTGCCAGCAGCCAAGTTCATGGACTAGCGGGGGACACAGATACGCAGTATTTT. Protein: CASSQVHGLAGDTDTQYF.

This clonotype was detected a few times. The V call is TRBV3-1, the J call TRBJ2-5; perhaps TRBD1 as D (5 bases). The CDR3 is 14 residues long. The ends were cut back, 4 bases at V and 1 base at J, with 10 bases in the middle. From germline, CDR1 is LGHDT and CDR2 YNNKEL (reference sequence). The CDR3 spells CASSLTGAQETQYF. CDR3 sequence (DNA): TGTGCCAGCAGCCTAACAGGAGCCCAAGAGACCCAGTACTTC.

The gene calls are TRBV29-1 and TRBJ2-2, with unresolved D. The CDR3 contains 13 residues. CDR1 SQVTM and CDR2 ANQGSEA come from the germline V gene. V gave up 4 bases and J gave up 7 bases, with 13 bases separating them. CDR3 protein: CSVVQSPVGELFF. The CDR3 nucleotides read TGCAGCGTTGTACAGAGCCCCGTCGGGGAGCTGTTTTTT.